The 23 T cell receptor beta chains listed next were all sequenced from one sample in a study of control samples from healthy donors and cancer patients. Sequencing was performed with immunoSEQ multiplex PCR; in TCRdb, only in-frame clones are kept and a portion is missing. Counted here are some 71,000 clones, roughly nine tenths occurring once; the ten biggest clones make up 1% to 1.5%. The source material was PBMCs. The receptor source for this set is a woman in her forties or fifties with colorectal cancer.

The chain joins TRBV19 to TRBJ1-5, with D possibly TRBD1 on 5 matching bases. This CDR3 is built from 15 residues. Germline lookup yields CDR1 LNHDA and CDR2 SQIVND (reference sequence). V gave up 9 bases and J gave up 0 bases, with 15 bases separating them. The CDR3 region has the DNA TGTGCCAGCACCTGGACACCTCATAGCAATCAGCCCCAGCATTTT. Translation: CASTWTPHSNQPQHF.

This rearrangement joins TRBV7-6 to TRBJ2-1, with TRBD1 matching over 9 bases. The V gene's germline CDR1 is SGHVS and CDR2 FNYEAQ. Losses at the gene ends were 1 base for V and 6 bases for J; bases not matched to a gene: 4. CDR3 size: 15 residues. CDR3 bases: TGTGCCAGCAGCTTAGGGACAGGGGTAGCCAATGAGCAGTTCTTC. As protein: CASSLGTGVANEQFF.

This rearrangement joins TRBV7-3 to TRBJ2-1; D is unresolved. The CDR3 covers 12 residues. Germline CDR1 and CDR2: SGHTA and FQGTGA. V shed 5 bases and J shed 9 bases, with 11 bases lying between them. CDR3 in DNA: TGTGCCAGCAGCCCCTACCTTGGTGAGCAGTTCTTC. Amino acid sequence: CASSPYLGEQFF. The full variable domain, its missing parts supplied by reference TRBV7-3 and TRBJ2-1, is GAGVSQTPSNKVTEKGKYVELRCDPISGHTALYWYRQSLGQGPEFLIYFQGTGAADDSGLPNDRFFAVRPEGSVSTLKIQRTERGDSAVYLCASSPYLGEQFFGPGTRLTVL.

This chain joins TRBV3-1 (or the pseudogene TRBV3-2) and TRBJ1-5; a possible D gene is TRBD1 (5 bases). V was cut by 2 bases and J by 9 bases, with 14 bases left in between. Per germline, CDR1 LGHDT and CDR2 YNNKEL (reference sequence). The CDR3 is 14 residues long. CDR3 protein: CASSQRDGWGPQHF. The CDR3 bases are TGTGCCAGCAGCCAACGGGACGGGTGGGGGCCCCAGCATTTT.

CDR3 sequence (DNA): TGCGCCAGCAGTTTAGCAGGGTTTAAAGAGACCCAGTACTTC. Translating gives CASSLAGFKETQYF. The chain combines TRBV5-1 with TRBJ2-5, with D possibly matching TRBD1 (5 bases). The germline gives CDR1 SGHRS, CDR2 YFSETQ. Trimming shortened V by 5 bases and J by 3 bases, and 14 bases separated the two germline ends. The CDR3 sequence is 14 residues long. The variable domain in full, with the rest retrieved from reference TRBV5-1 and TRBJ2-5, is KAGVTQTPRYLIKTRGQQVTLSCSPISGHRSVSWYQQTPGQGLQFLFEYFSETQRNKGNFPGRFSGRQFSNSRSEMNVSTLELGDSALYLCASSLAGFKETQYFGPGTRLLVL.

The chain employs TRBV6-4 and TRBJ1-5, with 9 bases identical to TRBD1. Trimming took 6 bases from V and 5 from J; bases not matched to a gene: 20. Germline V gene sequence: CDR1 MRHNA, CDR2 SNTAGT. The CDR3 contains 19 residues. CDR3 protein: CASRSGGAGTGLFDQPQHF. The CDR3 DNA follows: TGTGCCAGCAGATCGGGGGGGGCGGGGACAGGGCTCTTCGATCAGCCCCAGCATTTT.

With regard to this clone: At one boundary the junction diverges from the germline segment, which might be a read error. The chain carries TRBV7-2 and TRBJ1-6; D may be TRBD1 (5 bases). Germline assignment: CDR1 SGHTA and CDR2 FQGNSA. This CDR3 comprises 16 residues. The CDR3 bases are TGTGCCAGCAGCTTGGTACATGGGGGTGGTGATTCACCCCCCCACTTT. It yields the protein CASSLVHGGGDSPPHF.

This chain uses TRBV5-4 with TRBJ1-4; perhaps TRBD1 as D (5 bases). From germline, CDR1 is SGHNT and CDR2 YYREEE (reference sequence). The V end was cut by 3 bases, the J end by 5 bases, with 17 bases between. The CDR3 has 16 residues. In DNA form, the CDR3 reads TGTGCCAGCAGCTCCCGGGGAGACAGTCGAAATGAAAAACTGTTTTTT. Translating it yields CASSSRGDSRNEKLFF. The whole variable domain, filled in from reference TRBV5-4 and TRBJ1-4, reads ETGVTQSPTHLIKTRGQQVTLRCSSQSGHNTVSWYQQALGQGPQFIFQYYREEENGRGNFPPRFSGLQFPNYSSELNVNALELDDSALYLCASSSRGDSRNEKLFFGSGTQLSVL.

To note about this clone: The sample carries other DNA sequences with the same CDR3. The gene calls are TRBV11-2 and TRBJ2-5, with D unresolved. The germline V gene encodes CDR1 SGHAT and CDR2 FQNNGV. The germline V and J ends were trimmed by 2 bases and 5 bases, with 6 bases remaining between them. The CDR3 extends over 12 amino acids. Here the CDR3 reads CASSLSRETQYF. The DNA of the CDR3 is TGTGCCAGCAGCTTATCACGGGAGACCCAGTACTTC.

This sequence joins TRBV18 and TRBJ1-1, with D uncertain. This CDR3 has 13 residues. CDR1 and CDR2 (germline): KGHSH, LQKENI. V lost 3 bases to trimming and J lost 4 bases, with 9 bases between them. CDR3 nucleotides: TGTGCCAGCTCACCCCCGACACCCACTGAAGCTTTCTTT. Amino acids: CASSPPTPTEAFF.

J is TRBJ2-1 and V is TRBV24-1; weak D call: TRBD1 (5 bases). The CDR3 runs to 12 residues. The germline CDR1 and CDR2 sequences are KGHDR and SFDVKD. Trimming pared 7 bases from V and 8 bases from J, leaving 11 bases between. CDR3 nucleotide sequence: TGTGCCACCAGGGGGCGCTTGGATGAGCAGTTCTTC. Amino acids: CATRGRLDEQFF.

The sample holds a few counts of this clone. The chain has TRBV9 and TRBJ2-7; 7 bases are a match to TRBD1. With 5 bases clipped from V and 4 bases from J, the junction kept 9 bases outside the gene matches. Germline V CDR1 and CDR2: SGDLS, YYNGEE. The CDR3 covers 14 residues. The CDR3 bases are TGTGCCAGCAGTACCGGGGACAGAAGTTACGAGCAGTACTTC. It is translated as CASSTGDRSYEQYF.

The chain couples TRBV15 to TRBJ1-2; D unclear. This CDR3 is 12 amino acids long. V gave up 0 bases and J gave up 8 bases, with 7 bases separating them. CDR1 is LNHNV and CDR2 is YYDKDF in the germline V gene (reference sequence). The CDR3 coding sequence is TGTGCCACCAGCAGAGATAGAGGAGGCTACACCTTC. Amino acids: CATSRDRGGYTF.

The gene calls are TRBV18 and TRBJ2-3; D unclear. Deletions cut 2 bases from V and 3 bases from J, with 9 bases between. The CDR3 has 14 residues. CDR1 and CDR2 from the germline V gene are KGHSH and LQKENI. CDR3 bases: TGTGCCAGCTCACCAAGCGAGCGTACAGATACGCAGTATTTT. Residues: CASSPSERTDTQYF.

The gene calls are TRBV20-1 and TRBJ1-5; 7 bases are a match to TRBD1. Trimming cost V 3 bases and J 8 bases; bases outside gene matches: 10. The CDR3 is 14 residues long. Germline V gives CDR1 DFQATT, CDR2 SNEGSKA (reference sequence). The chain's CDR3 is CSASTGEGYKPQHF. In DNA, the CDR3 is TGCAGTGCTAGTACAGGGGAAGGATATAAGCCCCAGCATTTT.

The chain is built from TRBV7-6 and TRBJ1-4; 9 bases fit TRBD1. V trimming: 5 bases; J trimming: 7 bases; junction bases outside the gene matches: 17. The CDR3 loop spans 18 amino acids. Looked up from germline, CDR1 is SGHVS and CDR2 is FNYEAQ. In nucleotides, the CDR3 is TGTGCCAGCAGCCCCGTCTTCGGCCCGGGACAGGGATTTGAAAAACTGTTTTTT. Its protein product is CASSPVFGPGQGFEKLFF.

CDR3 sequence reads: CASSLGEDTQYF. In nucleotides, the CDR3 is TGTGCCAGCAGCTTGGGGGAGGATACGCAGTATTTT. The chain carries TRBV5-6 and TRBJ2-3; TRBD2 might be the D (5 bases). Germline CDR1 is SGHDT and CDR2 is YYEEEE. The CDR3 runs 12 residues. V lost 0 bases and J lost 6, with 5 bases in between.

The chain recombines TRBV9 with TRBJ2-5; TRBD1 matches 10 bases. Germline V gives CDR1 SGDLS, CDR2 YYNGEE. CDR3 size: 15 residues. The trim removed 4 bases at V and 5 bases at J, leaving 8 bases unmatched. CDR3 residues: CASSRGQGPGETQYF. The CDR3 nucleotides are TGTGCCAGCAGCAGGGGACAGGGGCCGGGGGAGACCCAGTACTTC.

This chain uses TRBV27 with TRBJ1-2; D ambiguous. Trimming took off 3 bases at V and 5 bases at J, with 13 bases between the two ends. Germline CDR1 MNHEY, CDR2 SMNVEV (reference sequence). The CDR3 is 14 amino acids. Here the CDR3 DNA reads TGTGCCAGCAGTTTCAGACCGGCCGGTTATGGCTACACCTTC. It translates to CASSFRPAGYGYTF.

Only one count was recorded for this clone. The chain employs TRBV6-2 or TRBV6-3 and TRBJ1-4; the D is unclear. CDR1 and CDR2 from the germline V gene are MNHEY and SVGEGT. CDR3 size: 15 residues. The V end lost 6 bases, the J end lost 5 bases, and 16 bases lay between the germline ends. The DNA for the CDR3 is TGTGCCAGCAGCCGCCAGACTGGTGGCAATGAAAAACTGTTTTTT. Translating gives CASSRQTGGNEKLFF.

The rearrangement joins TRBV19 to TRBJ1-1; D is ambiguous. CDR3 length: 13 residues. The germline CDR1 and CDR2 sequences are LNHDA and SQIVND (reference sequence). V was trimmed by 8 bases and J by 1 base, leaving 11 bases between them. CDR3 in amino acids: CASGGQTNTEAFF. The CDR3, as DNA: TGTGCCAGTGGTGGGCAGACGAACACTGAAGCTTTCTTT.

This chain links TRBV3-1 (or the pseudogene TRBV3-2) with TRBJ1-1; weak D call: TRBD1 (6 bases). This CDR3 is built from 15 residues. Germline values: CDR1 LGHDT, CDR2 YNNKEL (reference sequence). Trimming took off 4 bases at V and 11 bases at J, with 23 bases between the two ends. CDR3 nucleotide sequence: TGTGCCAGCAGCCCAGCCCTAACAGGGACGGTGTGGGCTTTCTTT. Its translation is CASSPALTGTVWAFF.

The chain carries TRBV6-1 and TRBJ1-1; D may be TRBD1 (6 bases). This CDR3 is 15 amino acids long. Trimming removed 3 bases from V and 1 base from J, with 12 bases in between. The germline gives CDR1 MNHNS, CDR2 SASEGT. The CDR3 is CASSEPGQPNTEAFF. The CDR3 bases are TGTGCCAGCAGTGAGCCGGGACAACCGAACACTGAAGCTTTCTTT.